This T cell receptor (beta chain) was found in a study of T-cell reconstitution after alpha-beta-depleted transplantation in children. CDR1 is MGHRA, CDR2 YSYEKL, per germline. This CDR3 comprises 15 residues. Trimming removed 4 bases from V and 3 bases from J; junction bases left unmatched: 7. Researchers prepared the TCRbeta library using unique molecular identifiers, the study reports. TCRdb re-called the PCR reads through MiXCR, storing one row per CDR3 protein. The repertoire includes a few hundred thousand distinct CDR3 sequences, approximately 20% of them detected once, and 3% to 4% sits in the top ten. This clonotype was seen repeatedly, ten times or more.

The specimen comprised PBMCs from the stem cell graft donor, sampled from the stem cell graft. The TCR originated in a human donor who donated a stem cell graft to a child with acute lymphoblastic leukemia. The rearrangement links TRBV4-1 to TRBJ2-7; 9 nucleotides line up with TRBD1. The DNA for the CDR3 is TGCGCCAGCAGCCCCCACGGGGGACAGGGCTACGAGCAGTACTTC. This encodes CASSPHGGQGYEQYF.